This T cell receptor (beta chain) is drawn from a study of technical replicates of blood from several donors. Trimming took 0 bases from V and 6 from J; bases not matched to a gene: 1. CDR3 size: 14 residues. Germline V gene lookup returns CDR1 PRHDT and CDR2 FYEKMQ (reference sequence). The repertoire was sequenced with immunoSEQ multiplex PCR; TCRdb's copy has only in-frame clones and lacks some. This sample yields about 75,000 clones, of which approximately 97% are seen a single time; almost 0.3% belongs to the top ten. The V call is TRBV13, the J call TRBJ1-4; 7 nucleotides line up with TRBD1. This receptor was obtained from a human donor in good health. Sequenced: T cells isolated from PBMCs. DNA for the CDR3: TGTGCCAGCAGCTTAGGGACAGGGCATGAAAAACTGTTTTTT. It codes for CASSLGTGHEKLFF.